Here is one T cell receptor (beta chain) with its context. It has no known antigen specificity. Base qualities are not recorded, but no much larger clone differs from it by a single base. As encoded in the germline V gene, CDR1 is MNHEY while CDR2 is SVGAGI. Including cysteine and phenylalanine, the CDR3 has 13 amino acids. Only the CDR3 region is kept as DNA, spanning 39 bases read in frame from base 1. V drops 5 bases and J drops 2 bases, leaving 9 bases in between. The sample originates from a study of blood T cell repertoires in COVID-19 (dated by TCRdb to the early 2020s). Background on the whole study: Collaborator samples came from the United States, Italy and Spain and covered acute and convalescent phases of COVID-19. The material from the prospective study consisted of cDNA or gDNA derived from T cells, B-cell-depleted T cells, or PBMCs. Deeply sampled blood TCRbeta repertoires from subjects exposed to, actively infected with, or recovered from COVID-19 were included in the dataset. The repertoires were made available in a free public database intended to serve as a resource for research on the immune response to SARS-CoV-2. The samples were drawn from two sources: the first 160 participants of the ongoing ImmuneRACE study, and 1,000 to 1,500 subjects contributed by 6 global collaborators. The sample metadata nearly always contained a de-identified subject ID, COVID-19 status, age in years and sex. Where HLA class I and class II types were available, the types were taken from metadata supplied by the sample provider, not from assay-based typing. Overall study results and their limits: Clinical and demographic metadata were provided uncurated, with the amount varying by source and participant.

One collaborating source in Seattle enrolled patients while the patients were actively infected and followed the patients over time throughout the course of disease. Each collaborating institution followed its own protocols to collect whole blood in K2EDTA tubes. Collaborator samples were shipped for TCRbeta analysis as frozen whole blood, isolated PBMCs, or DNA extracted from either sample type. The immunoSEQ Assay, a bias-controlled multiplex PCR, was used to amplify TCRbeta CDR3 regions from genomic DNA. Processing in the source paper ran as follows. Within the assay, amplification of reference gene primers was used to estimate how many nucleated cells each sample contained. Sequence reads were collapsed and filtered to measure the absolute abundance of every unique TCRbeta CDR3 rearrangement. For each sample, productive Simpson clonality was calculated as the square root of Simpson's diversity index across productive rearrangements. TCRdb obtained this table from immuneACCESS and retained in-frame rearrangements with V and J assigned. These tables miss some clones; where compared with another copy, unresolved V genes account for less than half of the shortfall, and the remainder is unexplained. That table gives V, J and clone size, and the DNA gave D and trimming. In this sample the table shows roughly 120,000 clones, 90% of which occur a single time. The ten biggest clones cover more than 3% of the sample.

Specimen: peripheral blood. The chain is encoded by TRBV6-5 joined to TRBJ1-2; the D gene is perhaps TRBD1, on 6 matching bases. This clonotype was obtained from a woman aged 55-69 years with COVID-19, enrolled during active disease. CDR3 protein: CASSHTGNYGYTF. The DNA sequence is TGTGCCAGCAGTCACACAGGGAACTATGGCTACACCTTC.